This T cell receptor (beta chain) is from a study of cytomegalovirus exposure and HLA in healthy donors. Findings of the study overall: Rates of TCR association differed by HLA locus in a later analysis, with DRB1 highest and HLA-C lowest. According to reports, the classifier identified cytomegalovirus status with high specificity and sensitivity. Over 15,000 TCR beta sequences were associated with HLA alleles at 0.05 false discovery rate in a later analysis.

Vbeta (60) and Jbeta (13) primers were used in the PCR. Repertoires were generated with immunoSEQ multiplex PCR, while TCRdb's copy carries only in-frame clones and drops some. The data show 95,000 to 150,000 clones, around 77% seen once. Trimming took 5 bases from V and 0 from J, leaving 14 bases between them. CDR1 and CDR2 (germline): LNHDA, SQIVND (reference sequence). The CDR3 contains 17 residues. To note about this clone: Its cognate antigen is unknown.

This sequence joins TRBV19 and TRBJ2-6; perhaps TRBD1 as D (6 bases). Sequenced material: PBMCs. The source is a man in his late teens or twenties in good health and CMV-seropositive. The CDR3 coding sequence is TGTGCCAGTAGTGCTCCCTCACAGGGCTCTGGGGCCAACGTCCTGACTTTC. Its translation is CASSAPSQGSGANVLTF.